A single sample is the source of the 10 T cell receptor beta chains below, sequenced in a study of OX40 agonist ivuxolimab in advanced cancers. The protocol was immunoSEQ multiplex PCR, while the TCRdb copy is restricted to in-frame clones and leaves out a portion. In the table there are about 45,000 clones, about nine tenths of which are singletons. The sequenced sample was CD4+ or CD8+ T cells sorted from blood, obtained in a trial of the OX40 agonist ivuxolimab. Receptors originate from an adult with an advanced solid tumor such as melanoma, head and neck, liver or kidney cancer.

Here the CDR3 reads CASSIGGREQYF. The CDR3 DNA reads TGTGCCAGTAGTATTGGGGGGCGCGAGCAGTACTTC. V is TRBV19 and J is TRBJ2-7; perhaps D is TRBD1 or TRBD2 (6 bases each). This CDR3 region has 12 residues. V lost 3 bases and J lost 6, with 9 bases in between. The V gene's germline CDR1 is LNHDA and CDR2 SQIVND (reference sequence).

V is TRBV6-4 and J is TRBJ2-3; the D gene is possibly TRBD2 (5 bases). The CDR3 sequence is 16 residues long. The ends were cut back, 2 bases at V and 1 base at J, with 13 bases in the middle. The germline gives CDR1 MRHNA, CDR2 SNTAGT. This chain's CDR3 is CASSDRRESGTDTQYF. The CDR3 region has the DNA TGTGCCAGCAGTGACCGTAGGGAGTCGGGCACAGATACGCAGTATTTT.

The V gene is TRBV2, the J gene TRBJ2-7; D remains ambiguous. V was cut by 10 bases and J by 3 bases, with 25 bases left in between. Germline V CDR1 and CDR2: SNHLY, FYNNEI. The CDR3 has 16 residues. CDR3 region: CAISQDRKRVFYEQYF. CDR3 coding DNA: TGTGCCATCTCTCAGGACCGGAAAAGGGTGTTCTACGAGCAGTACTTC.

CDR3 loop: CASSPVVNTEAFF. Written as DNA, the CDR3 is TGTGCCAGCAGCCCGGTTGTGAACACTGAAGCTTTCTTT. The chain is built from TRBV14 and TRBJ1-1, with D unresolved. Germline V CDR1 and CDR2: SGHDN, FVKESK. The V end was cut by 4 bases, the J end by 0 bases, with 6 bases between. The CDR3 is 13 amino acids.

DNA for the CDR3: TGTGCCAGCAGCTTAGGAGGGCCGAAAGAGACCCAGTACTTC. Translation: CASSLGGPKETQYF. The V gene is TRBV7-9, the J gene TRBJ2-5; a weak D match, TRBD2 (5 bases). The V end lost 1 base, the J end lost 3 bases, and 9 bases lay between the germline ends. Per the germline V gene, CDR1 is SEHNR and CDR2 is FQNEAQ (reference sequence). The CDR3 has 14 amino acids.

The chain links TRBV28 to TRBJ2-7, with D tentatively TRBD1 (5 bases). V lost 6 bases and J 0 bases, leaving 12 bases between the germline ends. Per germline, CDR1 MDHEN and CDR2 SYDVKM. CDR3 length equals 14 residues. DNA of the CDR3: TGTGCCAGCAGCTTGGGGCAGGGCTCCTACGAGCAGTACTTC. This encodes CASSLGQGSYEQYF.

The rearrangement uses TRBV10-3 and TRBJ2-5, with 9 positions matching TRBD2. CDR3 length: 14 residues. V lost 4 bases to trimming and J lost 5 bases; unmatched junction nucleotides: 5. The V gene's germline CDR1 is ENHRY and CDR2 SYGVKD. The CDR3 sequence: CAISVGLAVETQYF. The DNA of the CDR3 is TGTGCCATCAGTGTGGGACTAGCAGTGGAGACCCAGTACTTC.

Only one count was recorded for this clone. The rearrangement links TRBV5-4 to TRBJ1-4; 7 positions match TRBD1. The CDR3 sequence is 13 residues long. The ends lost 5 bases at V and 6 bases at J; junction bases unmatched: 4. Germline CDR1 reads SGHNT; CDR2 reads YYREEE (reference sequence). CDR3 sequence: CASRSGTDEKLFF. The CDR3 region has the DNA TGTGCCAGCAGGTCCGGGACAGATGAAAAACTGTTTTTT. The entire variable domain, with the rest obtained from reference TRBV5-4 and TRBJ1-4, is as follows: ETGVTQSPTHLIKTRGQQVTLRCSSQSGHNTVSWYQQALGQGPQFIFQYYREEENGRGNFPPRFSGLQFPNYSSELNVNALELDDSALYLCASRSGTDEKLFFGSGTQLSVL.

This chain links TRBV18 with TRBJ2-3, with 8 bases that match TRBD1. Trimming removed 3 bases from V and 3 bases from J; junction bases left unmatched: 5. The CDR3 spans 15 residues. The germline V gene has CDR1 KGHSH and CDR2 LQKENI. The CDR3 spells CASSPLGTGTDTQYF. CDR3 nucleotides: TGTGCCAGCTCACCCCTCGGGACAGGAACAGATACGCAGTATTTT.

The chain couples TRBV5-4 to TRBJ2-5, with no clear D. The germline gives CDR1 SGHNT, CDR2 YYREEE (reference sequence). V was trimmed by 5 bases and J by 5 bases, leaving 10 bases between them. This CDR3 has 12 amino acids. In nucleotides, the CDR3 is TGTGCCAGCAGGGGTGGTGGGGAGACCCAGTACTTC. The encoded protein is CASRGGGETQYF.